This record looks at one TCR beta chain sequence and its context. In this sample, this clone turned up a few times. Its antigen is not yet known. No base-level quality is on record; no much larger clone is a single base apart. The sample is drawn from a study of T cells in narcolepsy (dated by TCRdb to between 2018 and 2020). Background on the whole study: The study enrolled patients with narcolepsy type 1 or type 2 (NT1, NT2) together with healthy control donors. The study sought autoreactive T cells targeting hypocretin neuron self-antigens (hypocretin, TRIB2) in narcolepsy patients, using TCR Vbeta sequencing to track clonotypes in blood and CSF.

Taken from the germline V gene, the CDR1 and CDR2 loops are MDHEN and SYDVKM. The CDR3 measures 16 amino acids from cysteine to phenylalanine. Of all the DNA, just the CDR3 is kept, 48 bases in frame from base 1. Trimming takes 2 bases off V and 5 bases off J; junction bases not matched to a gene: 10. What the authors observed across the whole study: No sequences matching autoreactive T cell clones were present in some of the blood memory CD4+ repertoires from patients and controls. Patients and controls had similar numbers of sequenced blood memory CD4+ clonotypes, with averages of roughly 39,000 in patients and 30,000 to 35,000 in controls. In plots comparing CSF and blood CD4+ T cell clonotypes from the same patient, HCRT-specific and TRIB2-specific autoreactive clonotypes were highlighted. Autoreactive clonotypes were reported to be detected serially in the blood of the same patients and of different patients, but not in the blood of healthy controls.

Library method: the immunoSEQ multiplex PCR assay. In TCRdb, the immuneACCESS table is reduced to in-frame sequences with V and J assigned. These tables do not hold every clone; where another copy was compared, an unresolved V gene accounts for under half, and the others remain unexplained. This sample comprises under 25,000 clones, approximately 85% of them detected only once. The ten largest clones capture about 1.3% of the sample. Memory CD4+ T cells were sorted ex vivo from peripheral blood of narcolepsy patients and healthy controls for TCR Vbeta sequencing. The TCR originated in a human donor with narcolepsy. Sequenced input: CD45RA- memory CD4+ T cells from PBMCs. The cell subset or site tag for this specimen amounts to: memory T cells sorted ex vivo from peripheral blood. The V and J segments used are TRBV28 and TRBJ1-2; 8 junctional bases match TRBD1. The nucleotides are TGTGCCAGCAGTTTACAACAGTGGGGGACAGGTTATGGCTACACCTTC. The encoded protein is CASSLQQWGTGYGYTF.